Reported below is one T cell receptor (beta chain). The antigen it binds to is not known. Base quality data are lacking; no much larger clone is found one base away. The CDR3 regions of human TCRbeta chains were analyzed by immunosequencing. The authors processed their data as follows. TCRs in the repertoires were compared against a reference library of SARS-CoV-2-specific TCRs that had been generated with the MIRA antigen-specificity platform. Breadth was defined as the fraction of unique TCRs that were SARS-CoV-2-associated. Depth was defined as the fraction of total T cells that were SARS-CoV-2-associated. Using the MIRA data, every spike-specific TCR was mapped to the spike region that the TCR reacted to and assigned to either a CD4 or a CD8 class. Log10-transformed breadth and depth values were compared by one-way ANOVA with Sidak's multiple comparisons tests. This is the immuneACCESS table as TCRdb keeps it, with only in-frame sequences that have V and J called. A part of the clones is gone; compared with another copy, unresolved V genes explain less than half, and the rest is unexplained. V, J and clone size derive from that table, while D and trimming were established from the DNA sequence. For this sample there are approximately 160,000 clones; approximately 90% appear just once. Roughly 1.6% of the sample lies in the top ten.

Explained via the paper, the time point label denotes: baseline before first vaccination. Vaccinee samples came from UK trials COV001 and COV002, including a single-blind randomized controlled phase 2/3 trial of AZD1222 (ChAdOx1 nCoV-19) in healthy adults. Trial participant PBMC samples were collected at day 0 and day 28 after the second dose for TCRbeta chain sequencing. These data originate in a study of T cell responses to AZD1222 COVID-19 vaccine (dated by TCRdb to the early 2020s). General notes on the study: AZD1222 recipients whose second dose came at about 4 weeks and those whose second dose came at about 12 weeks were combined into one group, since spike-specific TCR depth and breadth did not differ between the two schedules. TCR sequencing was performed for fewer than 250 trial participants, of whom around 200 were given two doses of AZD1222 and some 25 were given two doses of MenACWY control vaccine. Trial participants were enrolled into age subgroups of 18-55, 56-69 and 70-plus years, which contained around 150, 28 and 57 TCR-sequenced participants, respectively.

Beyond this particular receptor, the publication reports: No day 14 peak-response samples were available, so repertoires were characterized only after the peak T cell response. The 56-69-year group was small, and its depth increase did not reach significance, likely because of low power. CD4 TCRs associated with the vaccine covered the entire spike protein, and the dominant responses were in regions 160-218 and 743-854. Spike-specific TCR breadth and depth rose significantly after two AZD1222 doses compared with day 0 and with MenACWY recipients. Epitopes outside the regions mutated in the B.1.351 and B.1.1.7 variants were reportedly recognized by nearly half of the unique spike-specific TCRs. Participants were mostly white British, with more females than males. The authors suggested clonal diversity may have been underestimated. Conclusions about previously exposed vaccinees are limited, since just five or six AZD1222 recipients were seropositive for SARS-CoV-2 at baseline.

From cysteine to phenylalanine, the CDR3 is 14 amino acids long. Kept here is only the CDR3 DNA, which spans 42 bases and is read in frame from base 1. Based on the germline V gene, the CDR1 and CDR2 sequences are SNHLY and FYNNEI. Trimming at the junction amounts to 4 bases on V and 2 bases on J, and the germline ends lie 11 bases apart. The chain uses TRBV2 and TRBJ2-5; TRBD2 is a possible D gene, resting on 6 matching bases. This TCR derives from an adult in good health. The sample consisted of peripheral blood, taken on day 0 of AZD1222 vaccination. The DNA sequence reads TGTGCCAGCAGTGGGCTGACTAGACAAGAGACCCAGTACTTC. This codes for CASSGLTRQETQYF.